These T cell receptor beta chains were read from a single sample in a study of T cell repertoires in cytomegalovirus infection. TCRdb independently ran MiXCR on the reads; one entry per CDR3 protein. The sample has some 250,000 distinct CDR3 sequences; approximately 9.1% are singletons. Specimen: PBMCs. These TCRs come from a human donor in good health (CMV status not recorded). Some clones in this sample may be carry-over from other donors' samples. Each CDR3 is given with its conserved first and last residue. The D gene is left open where the match is weak. The size field is filled for only some rows; it gives once, few, many or a size class.

v_gene	abundance	d_gene	j_gene	CDR3nt	CDR3aa
TRBV7-2	many	-	TRBJ1-4	TGTGCCAGCAGCTTAGAACAGCTACCAACTAATGAAAAACTGTTTTTT	CASSLEQLPTNEKLFF
TRBV7-2	many	TRBD1	TRBJ1-2	TGTGCCAGCATCGATCCGGGACAGAACTATGGCTACACCTTC	CASIDPGQNYGYTF
TRBV7-2	many	-	TRBJ1-1	TGTGCCAGCAGCTCTCGCACTGAAGCTTTCTTT	CASSSRTEAFF
TRBV20-1	-	TRBD2	TRBJ2-7	TGCAGTGCTAGAGATCGAGAAAGGGCGGGAGCGACCTACGAGCAGTACTTC	CSARDRERAGATYEQYF
TRBV7-6	many	TRBD2	TRBJ2-3	TGTGCCAGCAGCACACGCGGGGGGGCTCGAGATACGCAGTATTTT	CASSTRGGARDTQYF
TRBV29-1	few	-	TRBJ1-4	TGCAGCGTTGATTCCCCGGGTGAAAAACTGTTTTTT	CSVDSPGEKLFF
TRBV29-1	many	-	TRBJ2-1	TGCAGCGTTGAACGGAGCTCCTACAATGAGCAGTTCTTC	CSVERSSYNEQFF
TRBV14	many	TRBD2	TRBJ2-1	TGTGCCAGCAGCCGGGGACTAGCGGGAGCACGTCACAATGAGCAGTTCTTC	CASSRGLAGARHNEQFF
TRBV20-1	few	-	TRBJ2-2	TGCAGTGCTAGTCACCCACGGGACACCGGGGAGCTGTTTTTT	CSASHPRDTGELFF
TRBV7-2	many	TRBD1	TRBJ1-2	TGTGCCAGCAGGTTAGAATGGACAGGTCCCTATGGCTACACCTTC	CASRLEWTGPYGYTF
TRBV7-8	many	TRBD1	TRBJ1-5	TGTGCCAGCAGGAAGGGACAGGGAAGCAATCAGCCCCAGCATTTT	CASRKGQGSNQPQHF
TRBV7-6	many	-	TRBJ1-4	TGTGCCAGCAGCTCCTACGAACAGGGCGAGAAACTGTTTTTT	CASSSYEQGEKLFF
TRBV7-2	many	TRBD1	TRBJ1-4	TGTGCCAGCAGCGTCGCCTCAGGGGGCACTAATGAAAAACTGTTTTTT	CASSVASGGTNEKLFF
TRBV7-2	many	-	TRBJ1-5	TGTGCCAGCAGCCCTGGACGGGGGGATCAGCCCCAGCATTTT	CASSPGRGDQPQHF
TRBV11-2	many	-	TRBJ2-5	TGTGCCAGCAGCTTAGTTTTGTCCATGGGAGAGACCCAGTACTTC	CASSLVLSMGETQYF
TRBV19	many	-	TRBJ1-1	TGTGCCAGTAGTATCCAGACTGCAAACACTGAAGCTTTCTTT	CASSIQTANTEAFF
TRBV6-1	many	TRBD1	TRBJ2-4	TGTGCCAGCAGCTCTCCCCGGACAGGGACCAAAAACATTCAGTACTTC	CASSSPRTGTKNIQYF
TRBV6-5	-	TRBD1	TRBJ1-6	TGTGCCAGCAGTCCCAACCTGGCCAGGGGGGGTTCACCCCTCCACTTT	CASSPNLARGGSPLHF
TRBV5-1	many	-	TRBJ1-4	TGCGCCAGCAGCTTCGGTGGGACACGAAGTACTGCAACTAATGAAAAACTGTTTTTT	CASSFGGTRSTATNEKLFF
TRBV7-4	many	TRBD1	TRBJ1-6	TGTGCCAGCAGCCCTCAGGGGGATAATTCACCCCTCCACTTT	CASSPQGDNSPLHF
TRBV27	-	-	TRBJ2-3	TGTGCCAGCAGTTTATCGATCAAAAGGGATACGCAGTATTTT	CASSLSIKRDTQYF
TRBV28	many	-	TRBJ1-5	TGTGCCAGCAGTCCCTGGACAGTTAATAGCAATCAGCCCCAGCATTTT	CASSPWTVNSNQPQHF
TRBV6-5	-	TRBD2	TRBJ2-3	TGTGCCAGCACCTACCGGACTAGCGGGGACCACCAAGGAGATACGCAGTATTTT	CASTYRTSGDHQGDTQYF
TRBV7-2	many	-	TRBJ1-6	TGTGCCAGCAGCCTAAAAGGGGGTAATTCACCCCTCCACTTT	CASSLKGGNSPLHF
TRBV7-2	many	TRBD1	TRBJ2-5	TGTGCCAGCAGCTTATCTTCCTCGGCAGGGGGCCAAGAGACCCAGTACTTC	CASSLSSSAGGQETQYF
TRBV12-3/TRBV12-4	many	-	TRBJ1-5	TGTGCCAGCAGTGGTAGTGACAGTCATGGAGGTCAGCCCCAGCATTTT	CASSGSDSHGGQPQHF
TRBV7-9	many	-	TRBJ2-7	TGTGCCAGCGGGGGAGAGGGGGCCTACGAGCAGTACTTC	CASGGEGAYEQYF
TRBV10-3	-	TRBD2	TRBJ2-7	TGTGCCATCAGTGCTAGCGGGGATTACTACGAGCAGTACTTC	CAISASGDYYEQYF
TRBV7-9	many	-	TRBJ1-2	TGTGCCAGCAGCTCAGGGGCCCAGGGGAACTATGGCTACACCTTC	CASSSGAQGNYGYTF
TRBV5-1	many	-	TRBJ1-3	TGCGCCAGCAGCGAGGACCGGGGCTTCTTCGGAAACACCATATATTTT	CASSEDRGFFGNTIYF
TRBV7-8	many	TRBD1	TRBJ1-2	TGTGCCAGCAGCTTAGCGCTACAGGGGGCGGTTGGCTACACCTTC	CASSLALQGAVGYTF
TRBV10-3	many	-	TRBJ2-3	TGTGCCATCAGTGGCGACTCACCGACAGATACGCAGTATTTT	CAISGDSPTDTQYF
TRBV7-2	many	-	TRBJ1-6	TGTGCCAGCAGCCTCCCCTCCGGGACTAGCTCCTATAATTCACCCCTCCACTTT	CASSLPSGTSSYNSPLHF
TRBV12-3/TRBV12-4	many	-	TRBJ2-7	TGTGCCAGCAGTTTATACGGGACAACCTACGAGCAGTACTTC	CASSLYGTTYEQYF
TRBV7-9	many	-	TRBJ2-3	TGTGCCAGCAGCTCCCCGGCCGAGGAAGGGGATACGCAGTATTTT	CASSSPAEEGDTQYF
TRBV19	-	TRBD2	TRBJ2-1	TGTGCCAGTAGTCCAGGACTAGCGGGGGGCAGTCGAAGCTCCTACAATGAGCAGTTCTTC	CASSPGLAGGSRSSYNEQFF
TRBV19	-	-	TRBJ1-6	TGTGCCAGTAGTATTTGGTGGAATGATTCACCCCTCCACTTT	CASSIWWNDSPLHF
TRBV7-2	many	-	TRBJ1-1	TGTGCCAGCAGCTATACTAACAGGGACGGTGATGAAGCTTTCTTT	CASSYTNRDGDEAFF
TRBV19	many	-	TRBJ1-4	TGTGCCACCGCATTCGGTACAGGGTCGGCTAATGAAAAACTGTTTTTT	CATAFGTGSANEKLFF
TRBV7-2	many	-	TRBJ2-7	TGTGCCAGCGCTCTGAGCGTGTTCGAGCAGTACTTC	CASALSVFEQYF
TRBV11-2	many	-	TRBJ2-7	TGTGCCAGCAGCTTTGCAGGCCTCGAGCAGTACTTC	CASSFAGLEQYF
TRBV20-1	many	TRBD2	TRBJ2-1	TGCAGTGCTAGGGGACTAGCGGGGGGGTCCGCCTACAATGAGCAGTTCTTC	CSARGLAGGSAYNEQFF
TRBV7-2	many	-	TRBJ1-1	TGTGCCAGCAGCCCTACGAGGGTGTTGAACACTGAAGCTTTCTTT	CASSPTRVLNTEAFF
TRBV7-2	once	-	TRBJ2-7	TGTGCCAGCAGCTTAGCAGCGGGCTCCAACTACGAGCAGTACTTC	CASSLAAGSNYEQYF
TRBV28	few	-	TRBJ1-3	TGTGCCAGCAGTTTGGAGGGGTCGGCTGGAAACACCATATATTTT	CASSLEGSAGNTIYF
TRBV5-1	few	TRBD1	TRBJ1-1	TGCGCCAGCAGCTTAAGACAGGGGGCTGGCACTGAAGCTTTCTTT	CASSLRQGAGTEAFF
TRBV20-1	many	TRBD2	TRBJ2-1	TGCAGTGCTGCCCGCGGACTAGCGGGGTCCGGGAATGAGCAGTTCTTC	CSAARGLAGSGNEQFF